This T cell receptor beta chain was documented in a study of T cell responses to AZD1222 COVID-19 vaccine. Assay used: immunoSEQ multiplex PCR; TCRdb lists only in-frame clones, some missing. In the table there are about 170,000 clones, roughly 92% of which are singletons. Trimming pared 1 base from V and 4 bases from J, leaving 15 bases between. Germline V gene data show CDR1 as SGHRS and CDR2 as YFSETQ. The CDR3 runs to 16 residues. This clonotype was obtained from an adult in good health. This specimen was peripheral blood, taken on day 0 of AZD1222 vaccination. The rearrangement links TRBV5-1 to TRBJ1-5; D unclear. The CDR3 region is CASSLSPVRDNQPQHF. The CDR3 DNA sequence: TGCGCCAGCAGCTTGTCCCCAGTAAGGGATAATCAGCCCCAGCATTTT.